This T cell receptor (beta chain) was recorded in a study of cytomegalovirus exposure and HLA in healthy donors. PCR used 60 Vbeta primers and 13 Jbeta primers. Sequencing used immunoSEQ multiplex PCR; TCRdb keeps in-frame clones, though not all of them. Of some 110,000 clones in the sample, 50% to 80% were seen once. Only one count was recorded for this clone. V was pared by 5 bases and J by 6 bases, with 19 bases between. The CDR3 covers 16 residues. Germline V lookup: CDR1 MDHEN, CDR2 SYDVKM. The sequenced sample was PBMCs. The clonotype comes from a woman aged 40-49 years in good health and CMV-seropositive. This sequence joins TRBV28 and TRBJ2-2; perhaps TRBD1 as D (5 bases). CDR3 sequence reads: CASSKRQKYWPGELFF. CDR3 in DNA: TGTGCCAGCAGTAAAAGACAGAAGTATTGGCCCGGGGAGCTGTTTTTT.